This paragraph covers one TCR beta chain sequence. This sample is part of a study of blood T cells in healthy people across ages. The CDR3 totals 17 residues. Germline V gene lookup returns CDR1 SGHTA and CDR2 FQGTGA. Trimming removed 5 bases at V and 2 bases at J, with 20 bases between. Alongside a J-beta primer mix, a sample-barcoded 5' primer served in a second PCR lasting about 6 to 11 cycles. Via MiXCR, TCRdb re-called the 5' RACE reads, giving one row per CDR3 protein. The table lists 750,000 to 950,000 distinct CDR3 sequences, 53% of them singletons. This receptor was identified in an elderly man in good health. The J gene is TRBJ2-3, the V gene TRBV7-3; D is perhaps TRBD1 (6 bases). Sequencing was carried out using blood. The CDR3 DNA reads TGTGCCAGCAGCGCCCGACAGGTGAGGGGGTACACAGATACGCAGTATTTT. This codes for CASSARQVRGYTDTQYF.